The following is a TCR beta chain sequence with its context. Clones were read by immunoSEQ multiplex PCR, and TCRdb kept only the in-frame ones, dropping some. Seen here are about 360,000 clones, approximately 86% observed once, and the top ten hold approximately 2.9%. This sample was included in a study of blood T cell repertoires in COVID-19. The clonotype comes from a human donor in a cohort sampled during active COVID-19. Material: peripheral blood.

The DNA of the CDR3 is TGTGCCAGCAGCTCGATTAGGACTAGCGGGGGGACTGAGCAGTTCTTC. Translating gives CASSSIRTSGGTEQFF. The V gene is TRBV7-9, the J gene TRBJ2-1, with 14 bases that match TRBD2. V dropped 4 bases and J dropped 9; count of bases not matched to a gene: 8. Germline V gene data show CDR1 as SEHNR and CDR2 as FQNEAQ (reference sequence). The CDR3 is made up of 16 amino acids.